This T cell receptor (beta chain) is drawn from a study of T-cell memory formation after mild COVID-19. The germline V gene encodes CDR1 LGHNA and CDR2 YNFKEQ. The length of the CDR3 is 14 residues. V gave up 4 bases and J gave up 6 bases; unmatched junction bases: 1. TCRdb itself ran the 5' RACE reads through MiXCR, one entry per CDR3 protein. The sample has tens of thousands of distinct CDR3 sequences, around 6.6% seen once; the top ten hold roughly 0.79%. This sequence joins TRBV4-2 and TRBJ2-7; 15 bases are a match to TRBD2. The sample was PBMCs or a T cell subset sorted from them (not recorded which). The sequence came from an adult who had mild COVID-19 (a few samples of this study predate the infection). Cell type and time point are not known. The CDR3: CASSPGLAGGEQYF. CDR3 nucleotides: TGTGCCAGCAGCCCGGGACTAGCGGGGGGCGAGCAGTACTTC.